Described below is a single T cell receptor beta chain sequence and its context. Its target is unknown. Profiled with immunoSEQ multiplex PCR; TCRdb holds only in-frame clones, not every one. Counted here are approximately 63,000 clones, around 72% occurring once; the ten biggest clones make up about 4.5%. This CDR3 comprises 14 residues. The germline CDR1 and CDR2 sequences are LGHDT and YNNKEL (reference sequence). Between the trimmed V and J ends, which lost 0 bases and 5 bases, there was a span of 10 bases. The data belong to a study of T cells in tumors after PD-1 blockade. At the level of the study: Patients had no prior checkpoint blockade, systemic immunosuppressants, or anti-cancer therapy within 4 weeks. Blood samples averaged around 110,000 templates (range about 23,000-280,000) and over 35,000 unique clonotypes.

Findings and caveats of the study: About 41% of tumor TCR clonotypes were also found in blood.

This sequence was found in a human donor with basal cell carcinoma. The sample was PBMCs, taken after anti-PD-1 treatment. The chain recombines TRBV3-1 (or the pseudogene TRBV3-2) with TRBJ2-5, with TRBD2 as a possible D gene (5 bases). The DNA of the CDR3 is TGTGCCAGCAGCCAAGATATTCGGGGTGAGACCCAGTACTTC. Its translation is CASSQDIRGETQYF.